Presented here are 5 T cell receptor beta chains from one specimen sequenced in a study of early T cells in non-severe SARS-CoV-2 infection. TCRdb reanalysed the 5' RACE reads using MiXCR and keeps one entry per CDR3 protein. The sample comprises roughly 81,000 distinct CDR3 sequences, over 5% of which are singletons, and about 7.8% rests with the top ten. The sample was whole blood. The receptors here all came from an adult who was a healthcare worker with PCR-confirmed SARS-CoV-2 infection or an uninfected control (not recorded which).

This clonotype has a count of ten or more. For the CDR3, the DNA is TGTGCCAGCAGCCAGAGGACAACCCAAGAGACCCAGTACTTC. This gives the protein CASSQRTTQETQYF. The chain uses TRBV7-6 and TRBJ2-5; TRBD1 is a possible D gene (5 bases). The CDR3 consists of 14 residues. Trimming cost V 5 bases and J 1 base, with 11 bases left between them. From germline, CDR1 is SGHVS and CDR2 FNYEAQ.

A few counts support this clonotype. CDR3 DNA sequence: TGTGCCAGCAGACCCGGAAAAGGGACCACTGAAGCTTTCTTT. This sequence encodes CASRPGKGTTEAFF. This chain uses TRBV7-2 with TRBJ1-1; possible D gene TRBD1, 5 bases. There are 14 residues in the CDR3. In germline, CDR1 is SGHTA, CDR2 FQGNSA. Trimming stripped 6 bases from V and 4 bases from J, with 15 bases between.

The chain has TRBV12-3 or TRBV12-4 and TRBJ2-1; TRBD2 agrees at 8 bases. V lost 2 bases to trimming and J lost 9 bases; unmatched junction nucleotides: 3. The CDR3 totals 13 residues. The CDR3 nucleotides are TGTGCCAGCAGTTTAAAGGCGGGAGGTGAGCAGTTCTTC. It is translated as CASSLKAGGEQFF.

The rearrangement joins TRBV5-1 to TRBJ1-1; TRBD1 might be the D (5 bases). V lost 0 bases and J 1 base, leaving 13 bases between the germline ends. CDR1 is SGHRS and CDR2 is YFSETQ in the germline V gene. This CDR3 region has 16 residues. The CDR3 reads CASSLGTGTGNTEAFF. The CDR3 DNA reads as TGCGCCAGCAGCTTGGGGACCGGGACGGGGAACACTGAAGCTTTCTTT.

This clonotype was counted at least ten times. V usage is TRBV10-3 and J usage is TRBJ1-1; perhaps TRBD1 as D (6 bases). The ends were cut back, 4 bases at V and 8 bases at J, with 11 bases in the middle. This CDR3 contains 12 residues. The V gene's germline CDR1 is ENHRY and CDR2 SYGVKD. CDR3 sequence: CAISAGAIEAFF. The CDR3 DNA sequence: TGTGCCATCAGTGCGGGGGCCATCGAAGCTTTCTTT.